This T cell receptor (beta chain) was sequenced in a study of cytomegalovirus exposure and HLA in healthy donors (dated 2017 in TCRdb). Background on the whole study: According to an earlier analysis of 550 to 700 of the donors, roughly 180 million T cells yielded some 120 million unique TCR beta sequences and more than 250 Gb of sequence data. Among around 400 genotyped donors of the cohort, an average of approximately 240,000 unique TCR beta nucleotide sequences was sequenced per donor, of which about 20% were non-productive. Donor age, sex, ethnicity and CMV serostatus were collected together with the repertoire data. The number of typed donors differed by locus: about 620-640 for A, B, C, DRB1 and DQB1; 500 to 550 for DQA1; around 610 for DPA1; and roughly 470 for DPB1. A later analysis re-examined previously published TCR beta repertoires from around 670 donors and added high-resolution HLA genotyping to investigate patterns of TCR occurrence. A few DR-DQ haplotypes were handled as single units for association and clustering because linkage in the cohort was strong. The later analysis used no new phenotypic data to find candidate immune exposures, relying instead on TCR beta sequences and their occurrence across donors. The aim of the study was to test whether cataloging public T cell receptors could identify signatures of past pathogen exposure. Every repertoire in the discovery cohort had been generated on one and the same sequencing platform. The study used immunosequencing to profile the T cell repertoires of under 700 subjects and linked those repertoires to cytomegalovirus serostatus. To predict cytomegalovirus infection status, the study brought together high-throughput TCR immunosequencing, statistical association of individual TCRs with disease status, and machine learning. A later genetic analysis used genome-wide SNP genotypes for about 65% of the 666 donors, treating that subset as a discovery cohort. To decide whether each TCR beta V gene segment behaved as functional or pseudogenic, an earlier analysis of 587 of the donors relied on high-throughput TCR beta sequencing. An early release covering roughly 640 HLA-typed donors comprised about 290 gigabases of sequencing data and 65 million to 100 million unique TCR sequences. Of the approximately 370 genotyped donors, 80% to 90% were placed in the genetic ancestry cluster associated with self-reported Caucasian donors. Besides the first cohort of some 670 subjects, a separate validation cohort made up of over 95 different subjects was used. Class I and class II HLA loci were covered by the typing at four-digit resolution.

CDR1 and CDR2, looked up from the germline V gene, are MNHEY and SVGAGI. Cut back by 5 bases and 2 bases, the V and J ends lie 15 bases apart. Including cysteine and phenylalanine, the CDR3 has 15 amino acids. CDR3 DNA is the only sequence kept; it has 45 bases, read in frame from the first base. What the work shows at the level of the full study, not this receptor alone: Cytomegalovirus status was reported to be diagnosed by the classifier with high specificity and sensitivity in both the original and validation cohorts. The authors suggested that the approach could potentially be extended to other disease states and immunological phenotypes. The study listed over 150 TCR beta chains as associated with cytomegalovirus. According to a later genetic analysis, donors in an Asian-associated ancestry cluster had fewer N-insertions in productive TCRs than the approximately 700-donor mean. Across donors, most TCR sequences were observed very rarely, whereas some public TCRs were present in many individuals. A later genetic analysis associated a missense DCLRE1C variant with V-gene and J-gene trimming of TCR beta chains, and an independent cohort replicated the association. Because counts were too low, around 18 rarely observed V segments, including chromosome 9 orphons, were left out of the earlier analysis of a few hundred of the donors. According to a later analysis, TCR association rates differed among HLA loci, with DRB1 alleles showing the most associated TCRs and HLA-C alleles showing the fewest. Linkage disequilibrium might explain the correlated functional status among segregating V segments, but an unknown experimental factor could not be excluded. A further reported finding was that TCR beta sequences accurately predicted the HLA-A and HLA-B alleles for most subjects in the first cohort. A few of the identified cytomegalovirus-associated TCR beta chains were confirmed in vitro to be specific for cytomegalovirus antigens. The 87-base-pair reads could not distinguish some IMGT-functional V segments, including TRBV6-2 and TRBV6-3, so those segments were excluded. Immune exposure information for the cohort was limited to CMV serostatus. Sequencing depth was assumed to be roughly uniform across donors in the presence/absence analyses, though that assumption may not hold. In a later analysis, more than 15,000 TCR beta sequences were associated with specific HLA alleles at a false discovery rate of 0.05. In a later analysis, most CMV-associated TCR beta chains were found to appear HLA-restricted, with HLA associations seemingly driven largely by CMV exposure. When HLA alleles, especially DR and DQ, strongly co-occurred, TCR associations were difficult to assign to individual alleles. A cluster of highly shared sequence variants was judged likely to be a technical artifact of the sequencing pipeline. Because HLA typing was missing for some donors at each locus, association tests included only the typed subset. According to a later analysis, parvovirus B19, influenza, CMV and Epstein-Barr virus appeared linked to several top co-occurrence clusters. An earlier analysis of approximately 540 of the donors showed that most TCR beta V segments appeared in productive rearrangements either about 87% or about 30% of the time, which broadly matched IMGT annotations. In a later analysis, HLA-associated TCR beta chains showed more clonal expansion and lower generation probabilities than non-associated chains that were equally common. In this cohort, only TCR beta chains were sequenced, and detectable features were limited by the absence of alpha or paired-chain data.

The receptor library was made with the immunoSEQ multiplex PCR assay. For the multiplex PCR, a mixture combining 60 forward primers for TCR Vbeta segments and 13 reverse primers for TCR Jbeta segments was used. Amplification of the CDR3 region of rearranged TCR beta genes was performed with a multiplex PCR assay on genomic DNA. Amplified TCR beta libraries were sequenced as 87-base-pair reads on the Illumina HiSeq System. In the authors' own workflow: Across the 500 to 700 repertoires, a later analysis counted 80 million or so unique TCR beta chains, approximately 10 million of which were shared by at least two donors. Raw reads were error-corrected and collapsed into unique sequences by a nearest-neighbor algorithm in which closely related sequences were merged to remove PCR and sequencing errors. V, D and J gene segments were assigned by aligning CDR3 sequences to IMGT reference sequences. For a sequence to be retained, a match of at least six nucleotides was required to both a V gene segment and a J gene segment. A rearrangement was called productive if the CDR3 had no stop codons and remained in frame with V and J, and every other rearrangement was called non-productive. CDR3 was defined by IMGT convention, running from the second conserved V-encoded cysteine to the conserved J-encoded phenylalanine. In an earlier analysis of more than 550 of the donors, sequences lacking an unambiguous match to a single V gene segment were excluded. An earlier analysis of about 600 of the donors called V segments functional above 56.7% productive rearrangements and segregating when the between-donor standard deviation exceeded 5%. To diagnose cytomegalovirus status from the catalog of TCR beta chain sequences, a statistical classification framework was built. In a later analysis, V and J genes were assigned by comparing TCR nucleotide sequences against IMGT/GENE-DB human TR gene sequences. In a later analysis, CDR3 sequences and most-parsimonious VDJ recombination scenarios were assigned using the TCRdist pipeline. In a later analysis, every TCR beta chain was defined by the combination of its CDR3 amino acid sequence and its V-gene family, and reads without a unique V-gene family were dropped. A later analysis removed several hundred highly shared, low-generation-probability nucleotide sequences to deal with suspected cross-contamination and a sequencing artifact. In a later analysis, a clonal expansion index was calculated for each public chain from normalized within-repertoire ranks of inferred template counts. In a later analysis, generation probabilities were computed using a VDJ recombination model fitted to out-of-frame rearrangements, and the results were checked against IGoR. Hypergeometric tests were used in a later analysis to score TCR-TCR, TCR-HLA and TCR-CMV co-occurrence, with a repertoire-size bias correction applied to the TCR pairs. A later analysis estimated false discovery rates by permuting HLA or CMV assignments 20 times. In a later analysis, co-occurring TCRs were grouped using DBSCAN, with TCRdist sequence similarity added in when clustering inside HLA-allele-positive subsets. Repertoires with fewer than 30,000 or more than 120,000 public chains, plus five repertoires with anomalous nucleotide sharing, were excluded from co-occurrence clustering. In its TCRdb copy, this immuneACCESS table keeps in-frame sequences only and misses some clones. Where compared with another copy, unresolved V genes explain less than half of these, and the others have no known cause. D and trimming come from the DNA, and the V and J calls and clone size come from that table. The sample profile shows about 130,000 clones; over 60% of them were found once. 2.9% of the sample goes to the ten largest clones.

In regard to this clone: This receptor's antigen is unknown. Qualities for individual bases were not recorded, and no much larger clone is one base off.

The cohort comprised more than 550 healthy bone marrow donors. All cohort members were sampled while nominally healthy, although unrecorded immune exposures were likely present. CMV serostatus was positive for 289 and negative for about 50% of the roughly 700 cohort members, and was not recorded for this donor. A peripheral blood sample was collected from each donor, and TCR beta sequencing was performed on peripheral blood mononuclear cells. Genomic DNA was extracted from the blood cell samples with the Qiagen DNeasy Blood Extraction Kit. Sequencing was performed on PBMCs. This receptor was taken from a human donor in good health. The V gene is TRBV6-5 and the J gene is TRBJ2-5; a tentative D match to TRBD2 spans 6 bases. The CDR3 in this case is CASSRPGLSQETQYF. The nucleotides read TGTGCCAGCAGTCGTCCGGGACTTTCACAAGAGACCCAGTACTTC.